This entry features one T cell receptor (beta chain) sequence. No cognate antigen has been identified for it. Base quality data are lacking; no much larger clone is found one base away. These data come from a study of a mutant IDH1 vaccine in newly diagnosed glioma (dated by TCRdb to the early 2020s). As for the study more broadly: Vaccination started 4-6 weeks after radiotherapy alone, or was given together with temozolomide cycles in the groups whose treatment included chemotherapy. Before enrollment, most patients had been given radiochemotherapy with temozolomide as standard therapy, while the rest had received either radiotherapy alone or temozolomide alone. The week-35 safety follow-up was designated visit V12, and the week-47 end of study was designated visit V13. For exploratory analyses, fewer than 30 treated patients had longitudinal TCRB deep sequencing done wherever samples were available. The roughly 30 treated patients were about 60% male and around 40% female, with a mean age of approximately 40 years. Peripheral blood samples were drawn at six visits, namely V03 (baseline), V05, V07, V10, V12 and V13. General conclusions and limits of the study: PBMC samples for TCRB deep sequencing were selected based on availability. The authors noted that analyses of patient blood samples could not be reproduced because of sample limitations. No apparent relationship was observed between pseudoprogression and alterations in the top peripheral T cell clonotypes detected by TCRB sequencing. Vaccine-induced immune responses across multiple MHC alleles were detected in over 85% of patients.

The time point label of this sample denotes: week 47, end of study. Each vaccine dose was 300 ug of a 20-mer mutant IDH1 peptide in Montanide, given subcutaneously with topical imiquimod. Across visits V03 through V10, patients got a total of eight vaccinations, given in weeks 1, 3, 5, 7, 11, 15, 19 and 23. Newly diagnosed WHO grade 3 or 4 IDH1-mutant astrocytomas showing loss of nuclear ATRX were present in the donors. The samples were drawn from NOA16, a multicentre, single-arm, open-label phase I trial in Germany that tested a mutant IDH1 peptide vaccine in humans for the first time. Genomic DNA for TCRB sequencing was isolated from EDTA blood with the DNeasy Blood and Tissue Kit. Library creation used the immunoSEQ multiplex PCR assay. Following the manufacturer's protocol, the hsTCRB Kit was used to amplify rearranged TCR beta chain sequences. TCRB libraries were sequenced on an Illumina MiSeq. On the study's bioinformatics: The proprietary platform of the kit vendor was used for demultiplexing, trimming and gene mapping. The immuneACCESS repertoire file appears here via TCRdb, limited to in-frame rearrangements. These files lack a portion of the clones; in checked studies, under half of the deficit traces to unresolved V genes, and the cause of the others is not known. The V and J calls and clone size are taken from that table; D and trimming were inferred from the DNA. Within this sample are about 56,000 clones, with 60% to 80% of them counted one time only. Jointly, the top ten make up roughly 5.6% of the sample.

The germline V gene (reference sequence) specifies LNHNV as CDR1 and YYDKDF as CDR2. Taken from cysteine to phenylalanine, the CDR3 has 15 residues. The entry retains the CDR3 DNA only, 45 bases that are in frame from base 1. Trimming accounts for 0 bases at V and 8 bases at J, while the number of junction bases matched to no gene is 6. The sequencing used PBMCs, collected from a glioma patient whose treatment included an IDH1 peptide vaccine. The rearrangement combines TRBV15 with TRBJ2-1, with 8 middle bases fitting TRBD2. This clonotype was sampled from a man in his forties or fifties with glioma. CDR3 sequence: CATSRDSREVDEQFF. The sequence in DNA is TGTGCCACCAGCAGAGATTCGCGGGAGGTGGATGAGCAGTTCTTC.